This T cell receptor (beta chain) came from a study of T cell changes during pregnancy in multiple sclerosis. The table came from immunoSEQ multiplex PCR; TCRdb's copy has only in-frame clones and leaves some out. The repertoire holds 50,000 to 65,000 clones, with about 94% as singletons. The ends were cut back, 8 bases at V and 5 bases at J, with 15 bases in the middle. CDR3 length equals 13 residues. Germline CDR1 MNHEY, CDR2 SVGAGI. Source: CD8+ T cells from peripheral blood mononuclear cells, taken in the second trimester of pregnancy. The receptor was isolated from a female donor with multiple sclerosis, enrolled in a pregnancy study. V gene TRBV6-5 combines with J gene TRBJ2-5; TRBD2 is a possible D gene (5 bases). The CDR3 loop reads CASGPGLFETQYF. CDR3 coding DNA: TGTGCCAGCGGACCCGGACTTTTCGAGACCCAGTACTTC.